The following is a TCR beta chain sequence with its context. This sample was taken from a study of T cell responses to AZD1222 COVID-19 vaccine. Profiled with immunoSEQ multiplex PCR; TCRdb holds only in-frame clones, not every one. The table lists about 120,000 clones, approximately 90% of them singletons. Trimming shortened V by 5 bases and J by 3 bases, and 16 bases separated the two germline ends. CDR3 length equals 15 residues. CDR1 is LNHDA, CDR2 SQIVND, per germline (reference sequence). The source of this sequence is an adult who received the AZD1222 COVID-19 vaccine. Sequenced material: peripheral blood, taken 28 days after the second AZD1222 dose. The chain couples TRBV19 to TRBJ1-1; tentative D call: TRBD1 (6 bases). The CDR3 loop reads CASSAVGGQYTEAFF. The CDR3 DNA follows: TGTGCCAGTAGTGCCGTGGGGGGCCAGTACACTGAAGCTTTCTTT.